The sequence of this T cell receptor beta chain was determined in a study of control samples from healthy donors and cancer patients. The assay was immunoSEQ multiplex PCR, and TCRdb's table has in-frame clones only and misses some. The sample contains some 150,000 clones, about 90% of which appear only once. The CDR3 covers 15 residues. Trimming took 5 bases from V and 1 from J, leaving 15 bases between them. Germline V gene lookup returns CDR1 SEHNR and CDR2 FQNEAQ (reference sequence). This chain connects TRBV7-9 to TRBJ2-7, with D possibly TRBD2 on 6 matching bases. Sequenced material: blood. This clonotype originated in a man between 25 and 39 years old in good health. The CDR3 spells CASSGYRGLSYEQYF. Written as DNA, the CDR3 is TGTGCCAGCAGCGGATACCGGGGACTTTCCTACGAGCAGTACTTC.